One sample yielded the 27 T cell receptor beta chains listed below, sequenced in a study of T cells in Graves' hyperthyroidism and ophthalmopathy. Amplification of TCR beta CDR3 regions used RNA as the template. The HTBI set primed first-round TCR CDR3 RT-PCR. TCRdb re-analysed the multiplex PCR reads in MiXCR, keeping a single row per CDR3 protein. This sample has about 840,000 distinct CDR3 sequences, with 38% found just once. Material: blood. All receptors come from a man between 18 and 35 years old with Graves' hyperthyroidism.

This rearrangement joins TRBV9 to TRBJ2-5, with D possibly being TRBD2 (5 bases). CDR1 is SGDLS, CDR2 YYNGEE, per germline. CDR3 length: 14 amino acids. V dropped 5 bases and J dropped 0 bases, with 11 bases sitting between them. CDR3 loop: CASRLSGYQETQYF. DNA for the CDR3: TGTGCCAGCAGACTGAGCGGCTACCAAGAGACCCAGTACTTC.

With regard to this clonotype: Sequence at one end of the junction differs from germline and may be a read error. V usage is TRBV7-8 and J usage is TRBJ2-5, with 11 bases fitting TRBD2. Looked up from germline, CDR1 is SGHVS and CDR2 is FQNEAQ. The CDR3 is made up of 17 amino acids. CDR3 region: CASSSGTSGLAAETQYF. In DNA, the CDR3 is TGCGCCAGCAGCTCCGGGACTAGCGGTCTTGCTGCGGAGACCCAGTACTTC. Drawing the rest from reference TRBV7-8 and TRBJ2-5, the complete variable domain is GAGVSQSPRYKVAKRGQDVALRCDPISGHVSLFWYQQALGQGPEFLTYFQNEAQLDKSGLPSDRFFAERPEGSVSTLKIQRTQQEDSAVYLCASSSGTSGLAAETQYFGPGTRLLVL.

This chain joins TRBV7-8 and TRBJ2-2; D ambiguous. Trimming shortened V by 3 bases and J by 9 bases, and 11 bases separated the two germline ends. The CDR3 sequence is 13 residues long. Per the germline V gene, CDR1 is SGHVS and CDR2 is FQNEAQ. CDR3 bases: TGTGCCAGCAGCTTGGGGTCCCAGCGGGAGCTGTTTTTT. Amino acid sequence: CASSLGSQRELFF.

This clonotype was counted a few times. The chain combines TRBV6-5 with TRBJ2-7; D ambiguous. The CDR3 is 13 residues long. Trimming removed 0 bases from V and 0 bases from J, with 3 bases in between. Germline lookup yields CDR1 MNHEY and CDR2 SVGAGI. The CDR3 loop is CASSYSISYEQYF. The CDR3 bases are TGTGCCAGCAGTTACTCGATCTCCTACGAGCAGTACTTC.

The CDR3 sequence: CATSRDPGRNSPLHF. The CDR3 bases are TGTGCCACCAGCAGAGATCCGGGGCGCAATTCACCCCTCCACTTT. The chain has TRBV15 and TRBJ1-6, with D tentatively TRBD1 (5 bases). The CDR3 loop spans 15 amino acids. V gave up 0 bases and J gave up 7 bases, with 10 bases separating them. Germline V gene sequence: CDR1 LNHNV, CDR2 YYDKDF (reference sequence).

The chain combines TRBV19 with TRBJ2-7, with a weak D call TRBD1 (7 bases). Germline values: CDR1 LNHDA, CDR2 SQIVND (reference sequence). The germline V and J ends were trimmed by 10 bases and 3 bases, with 13 bases remaining between them. The CDR3 totals 12 residues. The CDR3 nucleotides read TGTGCCACCGCGGGACAGAACTACGAGCAGTACTTC. It is translated as CATAGQNYEQYF.

This chain connects TRBV7-3 to TRBJ1-1; D possibly corresponds to TRBD1 (5 bases). CDR3 size: 14 residues. V gave up 5 bases and J gave up 4 bases, with 14 bases separating them. In germline, CDR1 is SGHTA, CDR2 FQGTGA. Here the CDR3 reads CASSPEGRATEAFF. CDR3 in DNA: TGTGCCAGCAGCCCAGAGGGGCGCGCCACTGAAGCTTTCTTT. Full variable domain (missing parts from reference TRBV7-3 and TRBJ1-1): GAGVSQTPSNKVTEKGKYVELRCDPISGHTALYWYRQSLGQGPEFLIYFQGTGAADDSGLPNDRFFAVRPEGSVSTLKIQRTERGDSAVYLCASSPEGRATEAFFGQGTRLTVV.

The chain uses TRBV20-1 and TRBJ2-7; D possibly corresponds to TRBD2 (6 bases). The V end lost 3 bases, the J end lost 1 base, and 16 bases lay between the germline ends. This CDR3 comprises 15 residues. Germline CDR1 reads DFQATT; CDR2 reads SNEGSKA (reference sequence). In DNA, the CDR3 is TGCAGTGCTAGGGGGGACGGGGGAAATTCCTACGAGCAGTACTTC. Its translation is CSARGDGGNSYEQYF.

The chain uses TRBV19 and TRBJ1-3, with a possible D match to TRBD1 (6 bases). Germline assignment: CDR1 LNHDA and CDR2 SQIVND (reference sequence). V lost 3 bases to trimming and J lost 7 bases, with 16 bases between them. CDR3 size: 15 residues. Here the CDR3 reads CASSMGGSGANTIYF. DNA for the CDR3: TGTGCCAGTAGTATGGGGGGCTCTGGGGCCAACACCATATATTTT.

The rearrangement uses TRBV2 and TRBJ1-5, with 9 bases lining up with TRBD1. Germline CDR1 is SNHLY and CDR2 is FYNNEI. This CDR3 contains 13 residues. CDR3 loop: CASGQGTNQPQHF. CDR3 DNA: TGTGCTAGTGGACAGGGGACCAATCAGCCCCAGCATTTT.

This clonotype has a count of ten or more. This chain joins TRBV7-9 and TRBJ1-3; a weak D match, TRBD1 (5 bases). Trimming removed 5 bases at V and 0 bases at J, with 11 bases between. CDR3 length equals 15 residues. Germline CDR1 and CDR2: SEHNR and FQNEAQ (reference sequence). The CDR3 DNA sequence: TGTGCCAGCAGCCTAGACAGTGACTCTGGAAACACCATATATTTT. As protein: CASSLDSDSGNTIYF.

This sequence joins TRBV20-1 and TRBJ2-7, with D possibly being TRBD1 or TRBD2 (5 bases each). This CDR3 is 14 amino acids long. Germline CDR1 and CDR2: DFQATT and SNEGSKA (reference sequence). V was shortened by 3 bases and J by 0 bases, with 12 bases between the two germline ends. The chain's CDR3 is CSASRDVPSYEQYF. In nucleotides, the CDR3 is TGCAGTGCTAGCCGGGACGTCCCCTCCTACGAGCAGTACTTC.

This clonotype came up a few times. This may stem from a read error, because a much larger clone lies one nucleotide away. The V gene is TRBV19, the J gene TRBJ2-2; 9 bases line up with TRBD2. V shed 7 bases and J 7 bases; nucleotides not matched to a gene: 10. Germline values: CDR1 LNHDA, CDR2 SQIVND (reference sequence). CDR3 size: 15 residues. The CDR3 nucleotides read TGTGCCAGTACCGCGAAGACTAGCGGCGACGGGGAGCTGTTTTTT. Translation: CASTAKTSGDGELFF.

This rearrangement joins TRBV12-3 or TRBV12-4 to TRBJ2-7, with D perhaps TRBD2 (6 bases). V was clipped by 7 bases and J by 6 bases, with 13 bases between them. There are 12 residues in the CDR3. The CDR3 here is CASTGGRAEQYF. CDR3 nucleotide sequence: TGTGCCAGCACCGGGGGAAGGGCCGAGCAGTACTTC.

The J gene is TRBJ1-1, the V gene TRBV6-1, with 8 bases lining up with TRBD1. This CDR3 has 13 residues. CDR1 is MNHNS and CDR2 is SASEGT in the germline V gene. J was trimmed by 3 bases and V by 7 bases; bases with no gene match: 4. CDR3 residues: CASKGQVHTEAFF. The CDR3, as DNA: TGTGCCAGCAAGGGACAGGTCCACACTGAAGCTTTCTTT.

The rearrangement uses TRBV5-1 and TRBJ1-6; 8 positions match TRBD1. V lost 4 bases to trimming and J lost 7 bases; unmatched junction nucleotides: 10. Looked up from germline, CDR1 is SGHRS and CDR2 is YFSETQ. The CDR3 loop spans 16 amino acids. The CDR3 DNA follows: TGCGCCAGCAGCCTCAATTCAGGGGGCGCGAATTCACCCCTCCACTTT. It yields the protein CASSLNSGGANSPLHF. Full variable domain (missing parts from reference TRBV5-1 and TRBJ1-6): KAGVTQTPRYLIKTRGQQVTLSCSPISGHRSVSWYQQTPGQGLQFLFEYFSETQRNKGNFPGRFSGRQFSNSRSEMNVSTLELGDSALYLCASSLNSGGANSPLHFGNGTRLTVT.

The chain has TRBV13 and TRBJ2-7, with TRBD2 matching 9 bases. The V gene end was trimmed by 1 base and the J gene end by 2 bases; junction bases not matched to a gene: 3. The CDR3 totals 15 residues. The germline CDR1 and CDR2 sequences are PRHDT and FYEKMQ (reference sequence). The CDR3 region is CASSLVAGEPYEQYF. The CDR3 coding sequence is TGTGCCAGCAGCTTAGTAGCGGGAGAACCCTACGAGCAGTACTTC.

The chain couples TRBV7-3 to TRBJ2-7; tentative D call: TRBD1 (6 bases). From germline, CDR1 is SGHTA and CDR2 FQGTGA. The CDR3 runs 14 residues. V was shortened by 5 bases and J by 3 bases, with 14 bases between the two germline ends. CDR3 nucleotide sequence: TGTGCCAGCAGCCCCTCGGGACACTTCTACGAGCAGTACTTC. Translating gives CASSPSGHFYEQYF. Full variable domain (remainder filled in from reference TRBV7-3 and TRBJ2-7): GAGVSQTPSNKVTEKGKYVELRCDPISGHTALYWYRQSLGQGPEFLIYFQGTGAADDSGLPNDRFFAVRPEGSVSTLKIQRTERGDSAVYLCASSPSGHFYEQYFGPGTRLTVT.

The chain joins TRBV9 to TRBJ2-2; the D gene is possibly TRBD1 (5 bases). CDR1 and CDR2 (germline): SGDLS, YYNGEE. The CDR3 consists of 15 residues. V was trimmed by 5 bases and J by 1 base, leaving 12 bases between them. The CDR3 protein is CASSLSTGNTGELFF. The DNA for the CDR3 is TGTGCCAGCAGTTTATCCACAGGGAACACCGGGGAGCTGTTTTTT.

The rearrangement joins TRBV12-3 or TRBV12-4 to TRBJ2-7; a possible D gene is TRBD1 (6 bases). V was cut by 6 bases and J by 2 bases, with 14 bases left in between. The CDR3 spans 14 residues. CDR3: CASRKTGHAYEQYF. The CDR3 region has the DNA TGTGCCAGCAGAAAAACAGGGCATGCCTACGAGCAGTACTTC.

The V gene is TRBV7-9, the J gene TRBJ1-5, with TRBD1 as a possible D gene (5 bases). The CDR3 consists of 12 residues. The germline V gene encodes CDR1 SEHNR and CDR2 FQNEAQ (reference sequence). Trimming removed 8 bases from V and 6 bases from J, with 11 bases in between. The CDR3 DNA reads as TGTGCCAGCGGGGCCCAGGGTCAGCCCCAGCATTTT. It translates to CASGAQGQPQHF.

This chain links TRBV12-3 or TRBV12-4 with TRBJ1-1; possible D gene TRBD1, 6 bases. Deletions cut 6 bases from V and 5 bases from J, with 13 bases between. CDR3 length equals 13 residues. The CDR3 DNA sequence: TGTGCCAGCAGACTCAGGAGGGGGACTGAAGCTTTCTTT. This encodes CASRLRRGTEAFF.

The J gene is TRBJ2-7, the V gene TRBV11-2, with 10 bases fitting TRBD2. V shed 1 base and J 6 bases; nucleotides not matched to a gene: 6. Germline CDR1 SGHAT, CDR2 FQNNGV. The CDR3 spans 15 residues. CDR3 amino acids: CASSLGLAGSGEQYF. The CDR3 nucleotides read TGTGCCAGCAGCTTAGGACTAGCGGGTTCGGGCGAGCAGTACTTC.

This clonotype occurred many times. The chain recombines TRBV10-3 with TRBJ2-7, with 9 bases matching TRBD2. V dropped 6 bases and J dropped 3; count of bases not matched to a gene: 9. There are 15 residues in the CDR3. Germline V gene data show CDR1 as ENHRY and CDR2 as SYGVKD. CDR3 loop: CAIRDASGTSYEQYF. For the CDR3, the DNA is TGTGCCATCAGAGATGCTAGCGGGACTAGCTACGAGCAGTACTTC.

The chain carries TRBV19 and TRBJ1-2; TRBD1 agrees at 7 bases. The CDR3 covers 14 residues. Germline CDR1 and CDR2: LNHDA and SQIVND (reference sequence). J lost 5 bases, V lost 6 bases, and 9 bases had no gene match. The CDR3 sequence is CASRDAGTVYGYTF. The CDR3 DNA follows: TGTGCCAGTAGGGACGCCGGGACAGTATATGGCTACACCTTC.

This clonotype came up many times. The chain uses TRBV7-2 and TRBJ1-4, with TRBD1 matching over 7 bases. J was trimmed by 8 bases and V by 5 bases; bases with no gene match: 5. This CDR3 contains 13 residues. Germline lookup yields CDR1 SGHTA and CDR2 FQGNSA. The CDR3 spells CASSTRDSEKLFF. CDR3 sequence (DNA): TGTGCCAGCAGCACGCGGGACAGCGAAAAACTGTTTTTT.

V and J are TRBV29-1 and TRBJ2-2; TRBD1 matches 8 bases. CDR1 is SQVTM and CDR2 is ANQGSEA in the germline V gene. CDR3 length: 15 amino acids. Trimming at V came to 4 bases and at J to 5 bases, leaving 9 bases not matched to a gene. The CDR3: CSVGQGLQGTGELFF. The CDR3 region has the DNA TGCAGCGTTGGACAGGGGCTGCAGGGGACCGGGGAGCTGTTTTTT.